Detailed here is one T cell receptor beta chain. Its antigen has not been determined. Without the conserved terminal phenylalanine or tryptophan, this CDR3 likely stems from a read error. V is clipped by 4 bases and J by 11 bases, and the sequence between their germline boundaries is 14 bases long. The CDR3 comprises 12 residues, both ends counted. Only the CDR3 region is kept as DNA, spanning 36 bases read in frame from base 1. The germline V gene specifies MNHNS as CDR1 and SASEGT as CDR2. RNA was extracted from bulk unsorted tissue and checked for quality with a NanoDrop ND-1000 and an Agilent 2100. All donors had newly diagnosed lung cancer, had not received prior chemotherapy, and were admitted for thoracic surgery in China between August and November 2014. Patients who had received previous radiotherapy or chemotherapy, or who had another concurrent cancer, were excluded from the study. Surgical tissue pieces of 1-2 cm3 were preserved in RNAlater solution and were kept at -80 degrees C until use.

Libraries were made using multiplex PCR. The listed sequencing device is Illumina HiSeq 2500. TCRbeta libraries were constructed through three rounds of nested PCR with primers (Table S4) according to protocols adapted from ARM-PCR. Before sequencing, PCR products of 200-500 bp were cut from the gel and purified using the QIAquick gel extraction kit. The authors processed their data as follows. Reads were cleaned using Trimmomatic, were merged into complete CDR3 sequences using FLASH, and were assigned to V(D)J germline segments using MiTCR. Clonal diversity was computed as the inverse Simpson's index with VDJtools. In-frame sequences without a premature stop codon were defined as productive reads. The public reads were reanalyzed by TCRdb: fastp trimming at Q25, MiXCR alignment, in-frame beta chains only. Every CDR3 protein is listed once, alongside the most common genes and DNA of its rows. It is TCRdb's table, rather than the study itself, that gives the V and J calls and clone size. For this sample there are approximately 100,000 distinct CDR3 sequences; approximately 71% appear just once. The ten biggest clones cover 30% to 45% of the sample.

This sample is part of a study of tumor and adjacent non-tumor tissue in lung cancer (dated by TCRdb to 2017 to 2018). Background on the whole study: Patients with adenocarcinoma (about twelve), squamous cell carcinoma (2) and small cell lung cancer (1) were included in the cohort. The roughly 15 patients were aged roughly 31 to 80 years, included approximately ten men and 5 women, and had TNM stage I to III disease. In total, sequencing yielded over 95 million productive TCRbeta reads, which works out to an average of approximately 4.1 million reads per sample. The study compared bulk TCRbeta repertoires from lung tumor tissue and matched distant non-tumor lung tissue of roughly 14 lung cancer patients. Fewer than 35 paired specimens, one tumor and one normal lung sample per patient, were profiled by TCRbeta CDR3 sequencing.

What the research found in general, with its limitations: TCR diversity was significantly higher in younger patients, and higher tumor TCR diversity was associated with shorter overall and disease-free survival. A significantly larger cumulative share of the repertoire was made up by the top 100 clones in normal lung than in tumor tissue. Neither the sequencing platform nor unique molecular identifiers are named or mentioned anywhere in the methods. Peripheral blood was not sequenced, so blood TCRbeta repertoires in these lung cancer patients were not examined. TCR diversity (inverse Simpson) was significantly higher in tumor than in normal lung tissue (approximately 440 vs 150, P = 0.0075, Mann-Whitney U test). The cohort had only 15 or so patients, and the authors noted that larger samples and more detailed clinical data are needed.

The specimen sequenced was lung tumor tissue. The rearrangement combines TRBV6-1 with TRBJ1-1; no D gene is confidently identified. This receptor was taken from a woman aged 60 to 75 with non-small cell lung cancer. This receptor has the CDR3 CASSVNGDYAFS. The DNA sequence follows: TGTGCCAGCAGTGTTAATGGGGATTATGCTTTCTCT.